The sequence of this T cell receptor beta chain was determined in a study of blood T cell repertoires in COVID-19. In the study overall: The United States, Italy and Spain provided the acute and convalescent COVID-19 samples. The cDNA or gDNA used as material had been derived from T cells, B-cell-depleted T cells, or PBMCs.

Germline V gives CDR1 LGHDT, CDR2 YNNKEL (reference sequence). This CDR3 has 15 residues. The V gene lost 3 bases and the J gene lost 1 base, with 10 bases spanning the gap. Assay used: immunoSEQ multiplex PCR; TCRdb lists only in-frame clones, some missing. The sample has about 340,000 clones; around 83% are singletons. This clonotype was sampled from a man aged 25-40 years with active or convalescent COVID-19. The chain uses TRBV3-1 (or the pseudogene TRBV3-2) and TRBJ2-1; D is possibly TRBD2 (6 bases). The material sequenced was peripheral blood. DNA for the CDR3: TGTGCCAGCAGCCACGATCGGGAGTCCTACAATGAGCAGTTCTTC. Translated, it gives CASSHDRESYNEQFF.